This T cell receptor (beta chain) comes out of a study of CD8+ T cells in alopecia areata. Overall study: Treated patients swallowed 5 to 10 mg of oral tofacitinib twice daily. Treatment with tofacitinib (6 to 18 months) was followed by 6 months off drug.

This clone was found a few times. Antigen unknown. Extraction of RNA preceded its reverse transcription into cDNA, which served as the sequencing template. Generated by immunoSEQ multiplex PCR, the TCRdb table keeps only in-frame clones and is missing some. The table shows fewer than 150,000 clones, with roughly 82% occurring only once. Documented treatment: oral pan-JAK inhibitor, 5-10 mg twice daily. Lesional scalp tissue (obtained by punch biopsy) and peripheral blood were collected from alopecia areata patients. Trimming took 2 bases from V and 7 from J; bases not matched to a gene: 5. CDR3 size: 16 residues. Germline V CDR1 and CDR2: SGHDN, FVKESK. Whole-study findings and limits: There were many expanded lesional clones persisting in scalp and blood during tofacitinib.

The specimen was CD8+ T cells sorted from blood, collected at week 4, from a patient treated with tofacitinib. This chain joins TRBV14 and TRBJ1-6, with 10 bases fitting TRBD1. This receptor was taken from a human donor with alopecia areata. CDR3 sequence: CASSQTRTGGNSPLHF. The CDR3 DNA is TGTGCCAGCAGCCAAACAAGGACAGGGGGGAATTCACCCCTCCACTTT.